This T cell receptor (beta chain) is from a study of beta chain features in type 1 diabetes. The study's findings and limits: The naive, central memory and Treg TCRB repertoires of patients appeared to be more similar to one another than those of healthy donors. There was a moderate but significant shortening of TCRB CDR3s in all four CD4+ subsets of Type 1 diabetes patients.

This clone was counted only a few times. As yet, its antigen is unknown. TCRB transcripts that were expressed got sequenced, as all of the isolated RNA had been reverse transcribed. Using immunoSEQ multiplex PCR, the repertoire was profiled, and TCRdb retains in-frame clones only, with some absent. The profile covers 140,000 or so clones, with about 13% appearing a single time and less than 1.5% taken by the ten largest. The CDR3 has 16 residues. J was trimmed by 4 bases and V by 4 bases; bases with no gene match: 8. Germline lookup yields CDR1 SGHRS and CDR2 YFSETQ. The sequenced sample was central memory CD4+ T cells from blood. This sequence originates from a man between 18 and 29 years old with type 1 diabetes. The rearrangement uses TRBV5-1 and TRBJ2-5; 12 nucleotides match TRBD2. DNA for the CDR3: TGCGCCAGCAGCGTACAGACTAGCGGGGGCGGAGAGACCCAGTACTTC. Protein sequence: CASSVQTSGGGETQYF. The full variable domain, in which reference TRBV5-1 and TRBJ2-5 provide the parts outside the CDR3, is KAGVTQTPRYLIKTRGQQVTLSCSPISGHRSVSWYQQTPGQGLQFLFEYFSETQRNKGNFPGRFSGRQFSNSRSEMNVSTLELGDSALYLCASSVQTSGGGETQYFGPGTRLLVL.